This T cell receptor (beta chain) comes out of a study of OX40 agonist ivuxolimab in advanced cancers. Systemic immunosuppression or autoimmune disease history was grounds to exclude patients. The germline gives CDR1 LNHDA, CDR2 SQIVND (reference sequence). CDR3 size: 16 residues. V was clipped by 6 bases and J by 1 base; unmatched bases: 7. Sequencing was performed with immunoSEQ multiplex PCR; in TCRdb, only in-frame clones are kept and a portion is missing. There are tens of thousands of clones in the sample; about 88% occur only once, and around 0.3% lies in the top ten. Study-wide points: People who partly responded at 0.1-3.0 mg/kg had some of the least clonal expansion seen. In the 0.1 to 3.0 mg/kg range, CD4+ and CD8+ blood T cells had expanded clonally by week 6.

Points on this clone: The antigen is unknown.

The receptor's source is an adult with an advanced solid tumor such as melanoma, head and neck, liver or kidney cancer. The starting material was CD4+ or CD8+ T cells sorted from blood, obtained in a trial of the OX40 agonist ivuxolimab. This chain uses TRBV19 with TRBJ1-5; TRBD1 matches at 9 bases. In DNA form, the CDR3 reads TGTGCCAGTAGGACAGGGGGGAATTTAAGCAATCAGCCCCAGCATTTT. This sequence encodes CASRTGGNLSNQPQHF.